These 8 T cell receptor beta chains came from one sample sequenced in a study of cytomegalovirus exposure and HLA in healthy donors. 60 Vbeta and 13 Jbeta primers were used in PCR. TCRdb's table, derived via immunoSEQ multiplex PCR, lists solely in-frame clones and lacks some. The sample shows 100,000 to 150,000 clones, less than 80% of them seen only once. Input material: PBMCs. The receptors shown here come from a man aged 25 to 40 in good health and CMV-seronegative.

The chain combines TRBV5-1 with TRBJ1-3; D perhaps matches TRBD1 (6 bases). V was shortened by 0 bases and J by 2 bases, with 12 bases between the two germline ends. This CDR3 spans 16 amino acids. Germline CDR1 SGHRS, CDR2 YFSETQ. The CDR3 nucleotides are TGCGCCAGCAGCTTGGCAGGGGTTCAGGCTGGAAACACCATATATTTT. Translation: CASSLAGVQAGNTIYF.

The J gene is TRBJ2-7, the V gene TRBV28; TRBD1 is a possible D gene (6 bases). Per germline, CDR1 MDHEN and CDR2 SYDVKM. Trimming removed 7 bases from V and 2 bases from J, with 21 bases in between. This CDR3 contains 16 residues. In nucleotides, the CDR3 is TGTGCCAGCACCGCACCGGGACAAAATTCCCCCTACGAGCAGTACTTC. Encoded protein: CASTAPGQNSPYEQYF.

This chain links TRBV20-1 with TRBJ1-1; no definite D call. The CDR3 contains 8 residues. V lost 6 bases and J lost 10, with 6 bases in between. Per germline, CDR1 DFQATT and CDR2 SNEGSKA (reference sequence). This CDR3 is CSAPGAFF. The CDR3 DNA sequence: TGCAGTGCCCCGGGAGCTTTCTTT.

This clone was observed a few times. This chain connects TRBV6-1 to TRBJ1-4, with D perhaps matching TRBD1 (5 bases). The germline CDR1 and CDR2 sequences are MNHNS and SASEGT. This CDR3 is built from 15 residues. Trimming took off 5 bases at V and 7 bases at J, with 17 bases between the two ends. The CDR3 bases are TGTGCCAGCAGTCTGATACAGGTCGTACGTGAAAAACTGTTTTTT. This gives the protein CASSLIQVVREKLFF.

The count of this clone is one. The rearrangement uses TRBV2 and TRBJ2-3; the D gene is possibly TRBD2 (6 bases). V lost 8 bases and J lost 2, with 11 bases in between. Germline CDR1 SNHLY, CDR2 FYNNEI. This CDR3 has 13 amino acids. CDR3: CASPRGFTDTQYF. The CDR3 bases are TGTGCCAGCCCCCGGGGGTTCACAGATACGCAGTATTTT.

The J gene is TRBJ2-6, the V gene TRBV29-1; maybe TRBD1 (5 bases). V was shortened by 5 bases and J by 0 bases, with 11 bases between the two germline ends. CDR1 is SQVTM, CDR2 ANQGSEA, per germline. The CDR3 contains 15 residues. CDR3 amino acids: CSVLGAPSGANVLTF. CDR3 nucleotide sequence: TGCAGCGTTCTAGGGGCCCCCTCTGGGGCCAACGTCCTGACTTTC.

This chain uses TRBV9 with TRBJ1-2; a possible D gene is TRBD1 (6 bases). The CDR3 spans 14 residues. The germline V gene encodes CDR1 SGDLS and CDR2 YYNGEE. Trimming left V 4 bases short and J 4 bases short, with 14 bases between. CDR3 loop: CASSMDRTIYGYTF. DNA of the CDR3: TGTGCCAGCAGCATGGACAGAACGATCTATGGCTACACCTTC.

The rearrangement joins TRBV19 to TRBJ2-3, with 9 bases identical to TRBD2. Germline CDR1 LNHDA, CDR2 SQIVND (reference sequence). V lost 7 bases to trimming and J lost 3 bases; unmatched junction nucleotides: 5. The CDR3 is 14 amino acids. The CDR3: CASTMTSGTDTQYF. The CDR3 bases are TGTGCCAGTACAATGACTAGCGGAACAGATACGCAGTATTTT. Using reference TRBV19 and TRBJ2-3 for the parts outside the CDR3, the full variable domain is DGGITQSPKYLFRKEGQNVTLSCEQNLNHDAMYWYRQDPGQGLRLIYYSQIVNDFQKGDIAEGYSVSREKKESFPLTVTSAQKNPTAFYLCASTMTSGTDTQYFGPGTRLTVL.